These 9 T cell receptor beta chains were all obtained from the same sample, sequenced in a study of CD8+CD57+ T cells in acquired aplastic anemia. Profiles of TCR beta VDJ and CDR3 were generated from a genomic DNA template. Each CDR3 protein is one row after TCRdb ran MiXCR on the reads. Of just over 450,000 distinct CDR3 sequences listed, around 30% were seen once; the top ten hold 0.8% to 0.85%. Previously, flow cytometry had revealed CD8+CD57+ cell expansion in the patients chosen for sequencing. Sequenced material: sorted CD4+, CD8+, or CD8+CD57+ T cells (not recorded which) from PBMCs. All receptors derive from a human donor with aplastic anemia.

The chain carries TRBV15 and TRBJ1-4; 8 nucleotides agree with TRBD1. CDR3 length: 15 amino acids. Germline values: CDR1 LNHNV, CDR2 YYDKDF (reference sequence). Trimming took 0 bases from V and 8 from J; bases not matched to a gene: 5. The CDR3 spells CATSRDGQGNEKLFF. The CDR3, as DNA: TGTGCCACCAGCAGAGACGGACAGGGTAACGAAAAACTGTTTTTT.

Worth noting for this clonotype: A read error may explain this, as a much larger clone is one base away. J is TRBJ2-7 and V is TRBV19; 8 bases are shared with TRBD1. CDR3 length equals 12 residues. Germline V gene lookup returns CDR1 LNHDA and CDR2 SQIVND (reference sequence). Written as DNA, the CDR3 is TGTGCCACCACGACAGGGGCCTACGGGCAGTACTTC. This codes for CATTTGAYGQYF.

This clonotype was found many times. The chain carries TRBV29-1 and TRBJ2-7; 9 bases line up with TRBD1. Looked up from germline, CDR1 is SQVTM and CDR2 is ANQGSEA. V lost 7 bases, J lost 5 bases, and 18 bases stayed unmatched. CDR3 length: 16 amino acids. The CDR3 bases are TGCAGCGGTGTTATGTTTAGAGGGACAGGGAGCAACGAGCAGTACTTC. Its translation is CSGVMFRGTGSNEQYF.

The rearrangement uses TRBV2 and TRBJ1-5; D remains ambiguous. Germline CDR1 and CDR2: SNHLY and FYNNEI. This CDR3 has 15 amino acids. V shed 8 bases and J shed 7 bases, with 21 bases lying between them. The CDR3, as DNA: TGTGCCAGCGCGGGGTCACCCCCCTACGAGCAGCCCCAGCATTTT. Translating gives CASAGSPPYEQPQHF.

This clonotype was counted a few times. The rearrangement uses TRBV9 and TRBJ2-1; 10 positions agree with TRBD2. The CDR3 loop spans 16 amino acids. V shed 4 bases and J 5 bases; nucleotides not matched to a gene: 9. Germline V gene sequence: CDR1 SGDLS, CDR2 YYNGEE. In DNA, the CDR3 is TGTGCCAGCAGCCTATGGAGCGGGAGGGGTAACAATGAGCAGTTCTTC. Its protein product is CASSLWSGRGNNEQFF.

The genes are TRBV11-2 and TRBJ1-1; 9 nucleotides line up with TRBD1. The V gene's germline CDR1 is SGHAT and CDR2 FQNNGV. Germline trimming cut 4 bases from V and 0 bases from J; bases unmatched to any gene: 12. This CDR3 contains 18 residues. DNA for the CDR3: TGTGCCAGCAGCTCATCAACCGGGACAGGGTTACTGAACACTGAAGCTTTCTTT. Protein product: CASSSSTGTGLLNTEAFF. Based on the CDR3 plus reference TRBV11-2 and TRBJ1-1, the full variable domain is EAGVAQSPRYKIIEKRQSVAFWCNPISGHATLYWYQQILGQGPKLLIQFQNNGVVDDSQLPKDRFSAERLKGVDSTLKIQPAKLEDSAVYLCASSSSTGTGLLNTEAFFGQGTRLTVV.

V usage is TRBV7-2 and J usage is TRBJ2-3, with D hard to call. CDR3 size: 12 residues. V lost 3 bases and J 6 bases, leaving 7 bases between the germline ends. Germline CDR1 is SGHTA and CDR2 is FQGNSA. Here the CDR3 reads CASSFSKDTQYF. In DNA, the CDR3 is TGTGCCAGCAGCTTCTCGAAGGATACGCAGTATTTT.

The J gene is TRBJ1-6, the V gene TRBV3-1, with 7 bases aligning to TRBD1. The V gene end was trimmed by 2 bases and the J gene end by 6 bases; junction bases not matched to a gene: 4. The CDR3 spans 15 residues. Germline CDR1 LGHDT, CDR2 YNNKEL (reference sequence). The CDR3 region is CASSQQGVGNSPLHF. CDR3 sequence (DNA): TGTGCCAGCAGCCAACAGGGGGTTGGTAATTCACCCCTCCACTTT.

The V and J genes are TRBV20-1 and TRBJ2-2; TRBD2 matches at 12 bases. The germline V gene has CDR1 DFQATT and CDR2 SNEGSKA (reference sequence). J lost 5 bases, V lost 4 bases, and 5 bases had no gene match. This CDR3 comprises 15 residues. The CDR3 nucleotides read TGCAGTGCTAAACTAGCGGGAGGACTGACCGGGGAGCTGTTTTTT. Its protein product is CSAKLAGGLTGELFF.